This T cell receptor beta chain appears in the sequencing data of a study of control samples from healthy donors and cancer patients. Assay used: immunoSEQ multiplex PCR; TCRdb lists only in-frame clones, some missing. The data hold tens of thousands of clones, with just over 90% observed a single time. CDR3 length equals 13 residues. Germline V gives CDR1 MNHEY, CDR2 SMNVEV (reference sequence). Between the trimmed V and J ends, which lost 2 bases and 5 bases, there was a span of 9 bases. This chain joins TRBV27 and TRBJ1-1; D remains unclear. Source material: PBMCs. The TCR sequence derives from a man in his fifties with lung cancer. The DNA of the CDR3 is TGTGCCAGCAGTTTAAACGGCCTGACTGAAGCTTTCTTT. Translated: CASSLNGLTEAFF.